This T cell receptor beta chain came from a study of T cell responses to AZD1222 COVID-19 vaccine. Study-level points and caveats: Breadth and depth of Spike-specific TCRs rose after two AZD1222 doses. Within unmutated variant regions lay the reported targets of nearly half of spike-specific TCRs. Donors were chiefly white British, with a greater number of females, and clonal diversity was perhaps underestimated.

Some clones are missing from TCRdb's copy, which holds only in-frame ones; the method was immunoSEQ multiplex PCR. There are some 150,000 clones in the sample; approximately 88% occur only once, and around 3.4% lies in the top ten. In its sample, this clone was seen once. The target antigen is unknown. From germline, CDR1 is DFQATT and CDR2 SNEGSKA (reference sequence). Trimming shortened V by 2 bases and J by 8 bases, and 9 bases separated the two germline ends. This CDR3 has 11 residues. This clonotype was sampled from an adult in good health. The rearrangement uses TRBV20-1 and TRBJ1-2; TRBD1 is a possible D gene (6 bases). Specimen: peripheral blood, collected on day 0 of MenACWY control vaccination. The DNA of the CDR3 is TGCAGTGCTAGATACAGGGTCGGCTACACCTTC. Translating gives CSARYRVGYTF.